The entry below gives a single T cell receptor (beta chain) sequence along with its context. Its specificity is unknown. Profiled with immunoSEQ multiplex PCR; TCRdb holds only in-frame clones, not every one. The data show 25,000 to 30,000 clones, roughly 76% seen once. Time point defined: week 35, safety follow-up. Vaccination comprised doses that each held 300 ug of mutant IDH1 20-mer peptide, plus topical imiquimod. V lost 0 bases to trimming and J lost 13 bases; unmatched junction nucleotides: 12. In germline, CDR1 is LNHDA, CDR2 SQIVND (reference sequence). The CDR3 contains 15 residues. This entry belongs to a study of a mutant IDH1 vaccine in newly diagnosed glioma. Background on the study: Of the patients given treatment, around 60% were male and about 38% were female, and a mean age of roughly 40 years was recorded.

The sample here was PBMCs, taken from a glioma patient whose treatment included an IDH1 peptide vaccine. This TCR was sampled from a man aged 50 to 60 with glioma. The chain couples TRBV19 to TRBJ2-5, with 9 bases lining up with TRBD1. The DNA for the CDR3 is TGTGCCAGTAGTATAGAAGGGACAGGGCATTCCGCCCCGTACTTC. Its protein is CASSIEGTGHSAPYF. The full variable domain, with the rest looked up from reference TRBV19 and TRBJ2-5, is DGGITQSPKYLFRKEGQNVTLSCEQNLNHDAMYWYRQDPGQGLRLIYYSQIVNDFQKGDIAEGYSVSREKKESFPLTVTSAQKNPTAFYLCASSIEGTGHSAPYFGPGTRLLVL.